This TCR beta chain comes out of a study of PD-1 blockade in mismatch repair-deficient tumors. Looking at the study overall: Enrolled about 2013-2016, patients had progressing, pretreated mismatch repair-deficient cancers of around 12 types. General study points: Tumor-resident clones, often undetectable pretreatment in blood, expanded then contracted after pembrolizumab.

About this clone: Its antigen is not known.

Clones were read by immunoSEQ multiplex PCR, and TCRdb kept only the in-frame ones, dropping some. The data contain 75,000 to 80,000 clones, roughly 80% of them singletons. The length of the CDR3 is 16 residues. V was cut by 2 bases and J by 0 bases, with 11 bases left in between. Germline CDR1 MNHEY, CDR2 SMNVEV (reference sequence). This chain joins TRBV27 and TRBJ2-1; D not certain. The starting material was peripheral blood, obtained 44 weeks after starting pembrolizumab. The receptor was derived from an adult with mismatch repair-deficient cancer. CDR3 sequence: CASSLGYPSSYNEQFF. In DNA form, the CDR3 reads TGTGCCAGCAGTTTAGGCTACCCGAGCTCCTACAATGAGCAGTTCTTC.